The rows below give T cell receptor beta chains drawn from one sample of a study of CD8 T cells in ankylosing spondylitis. Each CDR3 protein is one row after TCRdb ran MiXCR on the 5' RACE reads. Seen here are 350,000 to 400,000 distinct CDR3 sequences, roughly 20% observed once, and the top ten hold about an eighth. Sample: blood, either unsorted or a sorted T cell fraction (not recorded which). Source of these receptors: a male donor with ankylosing spondylitis or in good health (not recorded which). Both conserved end residues are part of each CDR3. D genes are given only for firm matches. The size entry is marked missing in some rows and otherwise reads once, few, many or a size class.

size,length,D,V,J,CDR3,DNA
-,16,TRBD1,TRBV7-8,TRBJ2-3,CARSYQGQGITDTQYF,TGTGCCAGAAGCTACCAGGGACAGGGTATCACAGATACGCAGTATTTT
-,15,TRBD1,TRBV12-3/TRBV12-4,TRBJ2-2,CASTADRVRTGELFF,TGTGCCAGCACCGCGGACAGGGTTCGAACCGGGGAGCTGTTTTTT
few,16,TRBD1,TRBV18,TRBJ2-3,CASSPLRGRVTDTQYF,TGTGCCAGCTCACCACTCAGGGGGCGAGTAACAGATACGCAGTATTTT
few,18,TRBD1,TRBV9,TRBJ2-7,CASSVGEDRGPSSYEQYF,TGTGCCAGCAGCGTAGGAGAGGACAGGGGGCCTTCTTCCTACGAGCAGTACTTC
-,16,TRBD2,TRBV12-3/TRBV12-4,TRBJ2-2,CASSLLAGGLSGELFF,TGTGCCAGCAGTCTCTTAGCGGGGGGGCTATCCGGGGAGCTGTTTTTT
few,15,TRBD2,TRBV27,TRBJ2-3,CASSHGGISTDTQYF,TGTGCCAGCAGTCACGGGGGGATTAGCACAGATACGCAGTATTTT
once,15,TRBD2,TRBV2,TRBJ2-5,CASKAGRGYQETQYF,TGTGCCAGTAAAGCGGGGCGGGGGTACCAAGAGACCCAGTACTTC
few,13,-,TRBV12-3/TRBV12-4,TRBJ2-7,CASSLGRLAKQYF,TGTGCCAGCAGTCTAGGCCGGTTGGCGAAGCAGTACTTC
once,19,TRBD2,TRBV3-1,TRBJ2-5,CASSQFTTERGVLQETQYF,TGTGCCAGCAGCCAATTTACTACAGAGCGGGGGGTTCTCCAAGAGACCCAGTACTTC
few,13,TRBD1,TRBV7-9,TRBJ2-7,CASSRQGSVGQYF,TGTGCCAGCAGCCGACAGGGTAGTGTCGGGCAGTACTTC